This T cell receptor (beta chain) derives from a study of B cell selection in AIRE deficiency (dated by TCRdb to the late 2010s). About the investigation overall: Researchers compared the TCRbeta repertoires of sorted blood CD4+ conventional T cells and regulatory T cells from AIRE-deficient patients with the corresponding repertoires from healthy controls. The TCR-sequenced cohort comprised about 5 AIRE-deficient APECED patients and about 5 healthy control donors.

Overall study outcomes, separate from this receptor: Among some 3,400 shared Treg TCRbeta sequences, 25% to 35% were shared exclusively among healthy donors and about 8.4% exclusively among patients, which suggests that Treg selection is less efficient in the absence of AIRE. Only TCRbeta chains were sequenced, and about a third of the Treg sequences shared among healthy donors were also detected in healthy Tconv cells, possibly owing to differing TCRalpha chains. Shared Treg sequences had shorter CDR3s, reflecting a bias toward rearrangements with few non-templated nucleotide insertions. About a third of Treg TCRbeta sequences shared among healthy donors appeared in patient Tconv cells, suggesting diversion of Treg-biased clones into the Tconv compartment. In AIRE-deficient patients, Tconv and Treg cells had TCRBV gene usage, CDR3 length and TCR diversity comparable to those in healthy donors.

Regulatory T cells were sorted as cells that were CD4+CD25hiCD127low/negative. The AIRE-deficient patients had APECED syndrome. Tconv and Treg cells for TCRbeta sequencing were sorted on a FACSAria flow cytometer. The sorted cells were collected in 5-ml round-bottom polystyrene tubes, and the dry cell pellets were frozen at -80 degrees C prior to sequencing. V ends up 6 bases short and J 4 bases short, with an unmatched junction base count of 1. The CDR3, from cysteine to phenylalanine, totals 13 residues. Kept here is only the CDR3 DNA, which spans 39 bases and is read in frame from base 1. TCRbeta chain sequencing was performed with the immunoSEQ platform. On the authors' methods: When Treg repertoires were pooled, tens of thousands of distinct TCRbeta sequences were obtained from patients and around 1x10^5 from healthy donors. Treg TCRbeta sequences shared by two or more individuals were defined as public, and these public Treg TCRbeta sequences were subsequently searched for in Tconv repertoires. Group differences were tested with Mann-Whitney U tests and Bonferroni-Dunn correction in GraphPad Prism 7.03. TCRdb provides this immuneACCESS table in a form limited to in-frame rearrangements. Some clones are lacking; in checked studies, under half of them reflect an unresolved V gene, and why the rest are absent is not known. The V and J calls and clone size were taken over from that table, and D and trimming were inferred from the DNA. For this sample the table gives roughly 14,000 clones, of which 85% to 95% were detected only once. Roughly 1% of the sample is in the top ten clones.

On this clone: Its cognate antigen has yet to be identified. The input lacks base qualities; no much larger clone sits a single base away.

This chain is built from TRBV6-7 and TRBJ2-1; a stretch of 9 junction bases matches TRBD1. TRBV6-7 is flagged as an ORF with uncertain function. Sequenced material: Tregs sorted from PBMCs. This clonotype was sampled from a human donor with AIRE deficiency. The nucleotide sequence reads TGTGCCAGCAGGGACAGGGGTTACAATGAGCAGTTCTTC. Its protein product is CASRDRGYNEQFF.